The 19 T cell receptor beta chains below come from one sample, sequenced in a study of blood T cells in healthy people across ages. Next came a second PCR, run for about 6 to 11 cycles, which used a sample-barcoded 5' primer along with a J-beta primer mix. A single record per CDR3 protein comes from TCRdb applying MiXCR to the 5' RACE reads. The data show roughly 730,000 distinct CDR3 sequences, approximately 53% seen once. The sample consisted of blood. These receptors originate from a middle-aged man in good health.

The J gene is TRBJ2-7, the V gene TRBV5-6; D not certain. CDR3 length equals 11 residues. Germline V gene sequence: CDR1 SGHDT, CDR2 YYEEEE. Between the trimmed V and J ends, which lost 6 bases and 5 bases, there was a span of 9 bases. The CDR3 spells CASMGLDEQYF. The CDR3 coding sequence is TGTGCCAGCATGGGGTTGGACGAGCAGTACTTC. Full variable domain (remainder filled in from reference TRBV5-6 and TRBJ2-7): DAGVTQSPTHLIKTRGQQVTLRCSPKSGHDTVSWYQQALGQGPQFIFQYYEEEERQRGNFPDRFSGHQFPNYSSELNVNALLLGDSALYLCASMGLDEQYFGPGTRLTVT.

The gene calls are TRBV7-9 and TRBJ1-1, with a possible D match to TRBD1 (5 bases). Trimming cost V 5 bases and J 8 bases, with 15 bases left between them. CDR3 length: 13 residues. Germline assignment: CDR1 SEHNR and CDR2 FQNEAQ (reference sequence). CDR3 coding DNA: TGTGCCAGCAGCCCCCGAGGCAGGGAAGAAGCTTTCTTT. It specifies CASSPRGREEAFF.

J is TRBJ1-5 and V is TRBV25-1; no reliable D call. This CDR3 region has 13 residues. Trimming stripped 4 bases from V and 4 bases from J, with 8 bases between. The germline V gene encodes CDR1 MGHDK and CDR2 SYGVNS. The CDR3 loop reads CASSVDGNQPQHF. In DNA, the CDR3 is TGTGCCAGCAGTGTGGACGGTAATCAGCCCCAGCATTTT.

Notes on this clonotype: An end of the junction does not agree with germline; a read error may underlie this. This chain uses TRBV20-1 with TRBJ2-7; D remains ambiguous. There are 14 residues in the CDR3. The germline gives CDR1 DFQATT, CDR2 SNEGSKA (reference sequence). CDR3: CSAPAQQDAYKQYF. The CDR3 DNA reads as TGCAGTGCTCCCGCCCAGCAGGACGCCTACAAGCAGTACTTC.

A note on this clonotype: At one boundary the junction diverges from the germline segment, which might be a read error. The rearrangement links TRBV11-2 to TRBJ2-6; 11 bases map to TRBD1. The germline V gene has CDR1 SGHAT and CDR2 FQNNGV. CDR3 size: 18 residues. The CDR3 nucleotides are TGTGCCAGTAGCTTAGTTGGGACAGGGGGATCTGGGGCCAACGTCCTGACTTTC. Amino acids: CASSLVGTGGSGANVLTF.

V and J are TRBV4-2 and TRBJ2-5; D may be TRBD1 (6 bases). Germline CDR1 reads LGHNA; CDR2 reads YNFKEQ. Trimming took off 4 bases at V and 3 bases at J, with 15 bases between the two ends. The CDR3 is 15 residues long. CDR3 residues: CASSPGGPLEETQYF. DNA of the CDR3: TGTGCCAGCAGCCCTGGGGGCCCGCTGGAAGAGACCCAGTACTTC.

This chain uses TRBV28 with TRBJ2-6; 8 bases are a match to TRBD1. This CDR3 spans 16 amino acids. Trimming cost V 11 bases and J 3 bases; bases outside gene matches: 12. Per germline, CDR1 MDHEN and CDR2 SYDVKM. The CDR3 sequence: CALRGTGESGANVLTF. The CDR3 nucleotides read TGTGCCTTAAGGGGGACAGGAGAAAGTGGGGCCAACGTCCTGACTTTC.

The chain couples TRBV28 to TRBJ1-5, with 9 bases lining up with TRBD1. CDR3 length: 15 amino acids. With V trimmed by 6 bases and J by 8 bases, 11 bases remained unmatched. Germline-derived CDR1 and CDR2 are MDHEN and SYDVKM. The CDR3 sequence: CASSMIPTGGEPQHF. The CDR3 DNA is TGTGCCAGCAGCATGATTCCGACAGGGGGAGAGCCCCAGCATTTT.

The rearrangement joins TRBV28 to TRBJ1-2, with TRBD1 as a possible D gene (5 bases). This CDR3 spans 14 amino acids. Germline-derived CDR1 and CDR2 are MDHEN and SYDVKM. V lost 5 bases and J 5 bases, leaving 15 bases between the germline ends. The CDR3 DNA reads as TGTGCCAGCAGTCCTCCCCGGGACGGATATGGCTACACCTTC. Amino acids: CASSPPRDGYGYTF.

V and J are TRBV20-1 and TRBJ1-2, with a tentative D call TRBD1 (6 bases). V lost 3 bases and J lost 0, with 17 bases in between. Germline V gene sequence: CDR1 DFQATT, CDR2 SNEGSKA (reference sequence). The CDR3 is 16 residues long. The CDR3 DNA is TGCAGTGCTAGCGACCCAACACAGGGCCCTAACTATGGCTACACCTTC. Translation: CSASDPTQGPNYGYTF.

A note on this clonotype: A read error may produce the germline difference seen at one junction end. The CDR3 DNA follows: TGTGCCAGCAGCCGCCAACTAGCGGGGCTGCAAGAGACCCAGTACTTC. It specifies CASSRQLAGLQETQYF. This chain links TRBV5-1 with TRBJ2-5, with TRBD2 identical over 10 bases. The CDR3 runs 16 residues. Germline V lookup: CDR1 SGHRS, CDR2 YFSETQ.

The rearrangement uses TRBV7-2 and TRBJ2-1; 14 positions match TRBD2. There are 18 residues in the CDR3. The V and J ends lost 5 bases and 8 bases, in that order; junction bases with no gene match: 14. Per the germline V gene, CDR1 is SGHTA and CDR2 is FQGNSA. The chain's CDR3 is CASSPETSGGGFFHEQFF. In DNA form, the CDR3 reads TGTGCCAGCAGCCCCGAGACTAGCGGGGGGGGTTTTTTCCATGAGCAGTTCTTC. The whole variable domain, remainder taken from reference TRBV7-2 and TRBJ2-1, is GAGVSQSPSNKVTEKGKDVELRCDPISGHTALYWYRQSLGQGLEFLIYFQGNSAPDKSGLPSDRFSAERTGGSVSTLTIQRTQQEDSAVYLCASSPETSGGGFFHEQFFGPGTRLTVL.

There are a few counts of this clonotype. The chain combines TRBV27 with TRBJ2-3; 7 nucleotides align to TRBD1. J lost 1 base, V lost 8 bases, and 9 bases had no gene match. There are 15 residues in the CDR3. The germline CDR1 and CDR2 sequences are MNHEY and SMNVEV (reference sequence). The CDR3 nucleotides are TGTGCCAGCCTGAAGACAGGGTCTCGCACAGATACGCAGTATTTT. This translates into CASLKTGSRTDTQYF.

This clonotype has just a few counts. In DNA, the CDR3 is TGTGCCAGCAGTTTATTACCTAGCGGGGGCGGGAATGAGCAGTTCTTC. Translating gives CASSLLPSGGGNEQFF. This chain uses TRBV12-3 or TRBV12-4 with TRBJ2-1; TRBD2 aligns across 10 bases. The V and J ends lost 2 bases and 7 bases, in that order; junction bases with no gene match: 8. The CDR3 consists of 16 residues.

The CDR3 DNA follows: TGTGCCAGCCACCGGGACACCTCTAATTCACCCCTCCACTTT. It is translated as CASHRDTSNSPLHF. This sequence joins TRBV6-1 and TRBJ1-6, with D tentatively TRBD1 (6 bases). V lost 8 bases to trimming and J lost 6 bases, with 14 bases between them. This CDR3 contains 14 residues. The germline V gene encodes CDR1 MNHNS and CDR2 SASEGT.

The chain recombines TRBV11-3 with TRBJ2-7; D perhaps matches TRBD1 (6 bases). This CDR3 has 13 amino acids. V lost 5 bases and J lost 6, with 14 bases in between. Germline values: CDR1 SGHNT, CDR2 YENEEA. The CDR3 DNA follows: TGTGCCAGCAGCCCTTTACAGGGCACCGAGCAGTACTTC. It specifies CASSPLQGTEQYF.

This chain links TRBV5-6 with TRBJ2-4; 8 nucleotides line up with TRBD1. The DNA end is a closer match to TRBJ2-7, so the J assignment may be wrong. Germline CDR1 is SGHDT and CDR2 is YYEEEE. This CDR3 has 14 amino acids. The CDR3 DNA is TGTGCCAGCAGCTTCCCGGGACAGGAGGACGAGCAGTACTTC. Protein product: CASSFPGQEDEQYF.

The table lists this clonotype with a few counts. This CDR3 reads CASSYSTWPSRSDTQYF. DNA of the CDR3: TGTGCCAGCAGTTACTCGACGTGGCCTAGCCGGTCGGATACGCAGTATTTT. This chain joins TRBV6-5 and TRBJ2-3; TRBD2 might be the D (5 bases). Germline V gene sequence: CDR1 MNHEY, CDR2 SVGAGI. The CDR3 length is 17 residues. Trimming shortened V by 0 bases and J by 6 bases, and 19 bases separated the two germline ends.

CDR3 amino acids: CASSQSMTSANEQYF. The DNA for the CDR3 is TGCGCCAGCAGCCAGAGTATGACTAGCGCCAACGAGCAGTACTTC. The chain couples TRBV4-3 to TRBJ2-7; 8 bases align to TRBD2. Germline V CDR1 and CDR2: LGHNA, YSLEER. Germline trimming cut 3 bases from V and 5 bases from J; bases unmatched to any gene: 9. There are 15 residues in the CDR3.